This is a list of T cell receptor beta chains from one sample in a study of blood T cells in healthy people across ages. In TCRdb, the 5' RACE reads were re-called with MiXCR into one record per CDR3 protein. Here the sample spans about 780,000 distinct CDR3 sequences, 46% being singletons. Sequencing used blood. Receptors were obtained from a man older than 75 in good health. Both conserved end residues are part of each CDR3. A D gene is named only where the DNA matches it firmly. Clone size is given for some rows only: seen once, a few or many times, or a class if the clone is expanded.

j_call	clone_size	d_call	v_call	cdr3_aa	cdr3_nt
TRBJ2-3	few	-	TRBV20-1	CSARESGDLRYF	TGCAGTGCTAGAGAATCAGGCGATTTAAGGTATTTT
TRBJ2-5	many	-	TRBV6-6	CASREVETQYF	TGTGCCAGCAGGGAGGTTGAGACCCAGTACTTC
TRBJ2-1	few	-	TRBV12-3/TRBV12-4	CASSFGLARDEQFF	TGTGCCAGCAGTTTCGGCCTAGCGCGCGATGAGCAGTTCTTC
TRBJ2-1	-	TRBD2	TRBV6-5	CASSYITSGSKVNEQFF	TGTGCCAGCAGTTACATAACTAGCGGGAGTAAGGTCAATGAGCAGTTCTTC
TRBJ2-7	-	TRBD2	TRBV20-1	CSAVTSGTYEQYF	TGCAGTGCTGTGACTAGCGGGACCTACGAGCAGTACTTC
TRBJ2-3	few	-	TRBV6-1	CASSEQTGITDTQYF	TGTGCCAGCAGTGAACAGACCGGAATCACAGATACGCAGTATTTT
TRBJ2-5	-	TRBD1	TRBV3-1	CASSHVPGQGIQETQYF	TGTGCCAGCAGCCATGTCCCGGGACAGGGGATACAAGAGACCCAGTACTTC
TRBJ1-2	-	-	TRBV6-1	CASSEGLRVGGGYTF	TGTGCCAGCAGTGAAGGGTTGAGGGTAGGGGGTGGCTACACCTTC
TRBJ1-4	-	-	TRBV12-3/TRBV12-4	CASSKRRGQNNEKLFF	TGTGCCAGCAGTAAAAGGCGGGGGCAGAATAATGAAAAACTGTTTTTT
TRBJ2-6	few	-	TRBV5-1	CASSLRIGANVLTF	TGCGCCAGCAGCTTACGGATCGGGGCCAACGTCCTGACTTTC
TRBJ2-5	-	-	TRBV9	CASSVGTKEGKTQYF	TGTGCCAGCAGCGTAGGGACAAAGGAGGGTAAGACCCAGTACTTC
TRBJ1-1	-	TRBD1	TRBV27	CASRSTGYTEAFF	TGTGCCAGCAGGTCGACAGGGTACACTGAAGCTTTCTTT
TRBJ2-1	-	TRBD2	TRBV7-3	CASGLARASYNGQFF	TGTGCCAGCGGACTAGCGCGAGCCTCCTACAATGGGCAGTTCTTC
TRBJ2-6	-	-	TRBV28	CASSPHGSGANVLTF	TGTGCCAGCAGTCCCCATGGGTCTGGGGCCAACGTCCTGACTTTC
TRBJ1-4	-	-	TRBV20-1	CSAIFRGEKLFF	TGCAGTGCTATATTTCGAGGGGAAAAACTGTTTTTT
TRBJ2-3	few	TRBD2	TRBV5-1	CASSLEASGTTDTQYF	TGCGCCAGCAGCTTGGAGGCTAGCGGGACCACAGATACGCAGTATTTT
TRBJ2-5	many	TRBD1	TRBV29-1	CSVLRGREETQYF	TGCAGCGTCCTCAGGGGGCGTGAGGAGACCCAGTACTTC
TRBJ2-7	-	TRBD2	TRBV6-2/TRBV6-3	CASTQTGPSGTPYEQYF	TGCGCCAGCACCCAAACTGGGCCTAGCGGGACTCCATACGAGCAGTACTTC
TRBJ2-7	many	-	TRBV7-2	CASSDPRGTGNLAHPEQYF	TGTGCCAGCAGCGACCCCAGGGGTACAGGAAACCTAGCGCATCCCGAGCAGTACTTC
TRBJ1-2	-	-	TRBV12-3/TRBV12-4	CASSLSVGDGYTF	TGTGCCAGCAGTTTATCCGTGGGCGACGGCTACACCTTC
TRBJ2-1	few	TRBD2	TRBV4-2	CASSQDWGGDYNEQFF	TGTGCCAGCAGCCAAGATTGGGGGGGGGACTACAATGAGCAGTTTTTC
TRBJ1-1	-	TRBD1	TRBV30	CAWSTGGRNTEAFF	TGTGCCTGGAGTACAGGGGGTCGGAACACTGAAGCTTTCTTT
TRBJ2-3	-	TRBD2	TRBV20-1	CSAPGTSGSLSSTDTQYF	TGCAGTGCACCTGGGACTAGCGGGAGTCTGTCAAGCACAGATACGCAGTATTTT
TRBJ2-1	-	TRBD2	TRBV20-1	CSADPGLAGPNEQFF	TGCAGTGCGGATCCGGGACTAGCGGGTCCCAATGAGCAGTTCTTC
TRBJ2-7	-	TRBD2	TRBV5-1	CASSVGTSGIEQYF	TGCGCCAGCAGCGTGGGGACTAGCGGGATTGAGCAGTACTTC
TRBJ2-3	few	-	TRBV29-1	CSAAKTPGRSPDTQYF	TGCAGCGCTGCCAAAACCCCGGGACGGTCGCCAGATACGCAGTATTTT
TRBJ2-3	many	-	TRBV7-6	CASSLLRDTQYF	TGCGCCAGCAGCTTGTTGCGGGATACGCAGTATTTT
TRBJ2-7	-	TRBD1	TRBV9	CASSVQTGSESVEQYF	TGTGCCAGCAGCGTGCAGACAGGGAGCGAGTCCGTCGAGCAGTACTTC
TRBJ2-7	few	-	TRBV9	CASSAGITAYEQYF	TGTGCCAGCAGCGCCGGGATTACGGCCTACGAGCAGTACTTC
TRBJ2-5	-	-	TRBV20-1	CSATGVPEGNEQYF	TGCAGTGCTACGGGAGTTCCCGAGGGCAATGAGCAGTACTTC
TRBJ2-7	-	TRBD2	TRBV7-2	CASSPYARRASGSSYEQYF	TGTGCCAGCAGCCCGTACGCGAGGAGGGCTAGCGGGTCCTCCTACGAGCAGTACTTC
TRBJ2-7	many	-	TRBV20-1	CSASLQGGFYEQYF	TGCAGTGCTAGTCTCCAGGGGGGATTCTACGAGCAGTACTTC
TRBJ2-7	-	-	TRBV12-3/TRBV12-4	CASSSPTKNPYNEQYF	TGTGCCAGCAGTTCGCCTACGAAGAATCCATATAATGAGCAGTACTTC
TRBJ2-1	few	-	TRBV2	CASFRQVYSYNEQFF	TGTGCCAGCTTCCGCCAGGTGTACTCCTACAATGAGCAGTTCTTC